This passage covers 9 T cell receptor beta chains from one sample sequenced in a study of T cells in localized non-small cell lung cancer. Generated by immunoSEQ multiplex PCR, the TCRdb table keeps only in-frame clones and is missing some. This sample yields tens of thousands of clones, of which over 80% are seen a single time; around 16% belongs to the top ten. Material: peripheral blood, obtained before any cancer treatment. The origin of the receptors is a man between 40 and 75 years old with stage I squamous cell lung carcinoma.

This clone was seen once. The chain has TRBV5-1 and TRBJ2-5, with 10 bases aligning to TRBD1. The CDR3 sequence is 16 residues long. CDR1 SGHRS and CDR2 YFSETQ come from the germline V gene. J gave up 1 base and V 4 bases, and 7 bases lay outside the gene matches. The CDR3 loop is CASSDGTGEGQETQYF. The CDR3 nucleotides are TGCGCCAGCAGCGATGGGACAGGGGAAGGCCAAGAGACCCAGTACTTC.

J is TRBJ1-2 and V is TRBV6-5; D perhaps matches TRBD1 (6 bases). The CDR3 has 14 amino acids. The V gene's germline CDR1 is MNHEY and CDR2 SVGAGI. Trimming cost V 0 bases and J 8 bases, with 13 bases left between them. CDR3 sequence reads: CASSYSYRVGGYTF. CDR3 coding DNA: TGTGCCAGCAGTTACTCCTACAGGGTAGGAGGCTACACCTTC.

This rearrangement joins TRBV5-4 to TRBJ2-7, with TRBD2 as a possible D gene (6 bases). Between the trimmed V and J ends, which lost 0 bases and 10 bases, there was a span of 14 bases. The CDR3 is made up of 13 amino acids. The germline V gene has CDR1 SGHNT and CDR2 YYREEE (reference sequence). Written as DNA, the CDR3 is TGTGCCAGCAGCTTGGCGGAGCGGGTGGAACAGTACTTC. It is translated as CASSLAERVEQYF.

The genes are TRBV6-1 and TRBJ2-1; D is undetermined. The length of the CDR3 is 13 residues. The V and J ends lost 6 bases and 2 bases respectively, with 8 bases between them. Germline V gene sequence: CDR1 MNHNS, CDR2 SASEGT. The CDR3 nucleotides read TGTGCCAGCAGCCACCAAGCCTACAATGAGCAGTTCTTC. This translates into CASSHQAYNEQFF.

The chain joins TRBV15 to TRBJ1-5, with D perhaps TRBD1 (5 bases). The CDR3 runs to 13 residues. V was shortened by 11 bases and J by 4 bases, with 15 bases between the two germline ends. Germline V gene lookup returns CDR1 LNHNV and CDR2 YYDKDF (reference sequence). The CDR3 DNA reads TGTGCCTCTGCGTGGGGGATTAATCAGCCCCAGCATTTT. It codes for CASAWGINQPQHF.

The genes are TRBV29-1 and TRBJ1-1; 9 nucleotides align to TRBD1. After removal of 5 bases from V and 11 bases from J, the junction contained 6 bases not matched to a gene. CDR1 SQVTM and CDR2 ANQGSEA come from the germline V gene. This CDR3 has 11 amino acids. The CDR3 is CSVRGQGRAFF. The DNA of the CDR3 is TGCAGCGTTCGAGGACAGGGGCGCGCTTTCTTT.

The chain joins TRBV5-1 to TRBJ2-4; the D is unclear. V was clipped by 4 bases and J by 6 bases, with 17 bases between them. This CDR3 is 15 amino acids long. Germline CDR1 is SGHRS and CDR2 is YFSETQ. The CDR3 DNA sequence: TGCGCCAGCAGCACGGACGGAAGCTCGGGAAACATTCAGTACTTC. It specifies CASSTDGSSGNIQYF. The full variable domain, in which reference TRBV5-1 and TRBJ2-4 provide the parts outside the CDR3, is KAGVTQTPRYLIKTRGQQVTLSCSPISGHRSVSWYQQTPGQGLQFLFEYFSETQRNKGNFPGRFSGRQFSNSRSEMNVSTLELGDSALYLCASSTDGSSGNIQYFGAGTRLSVL.

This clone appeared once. CDR3 bases: TGTGCCAGCAGCTTAGTAGGTTTAAGGAGCAATGAGCAGTTCTTC. Translating gives CASSLVGLRSNEQFF. The chain combines TRBV11-2 with TRBJ2-1; D is ambiguous. This CDR3 spans 15 amino acids. Germline lookup yields CDR1 SGHAT and CDR2 FQNNGV. V gave up 1 base and J gave up 6 bases, with 13 bases separating them.

The CDR3 here is CASSPRDTYGYTF. Here the CDR3 DNA reads TGTGCCAGCAGCCCGCGGGACACCTATGGCTACACCTTC. The chain carries TRBV7-6 and TRBJ1-2, with D maybe TRBD1 (6 bases). V lost 5 bases to trimming and J lost 4 bases, with 11 bases between them. Germline CDR1 reads SGHVS; CDR2 reads FNYEAQ. The CDR3 has 13 residues.